This TCR beta chain was sequenced in a study of cytomegalovirus exposure and HLA in healthy donors. Study-level points and caveats: For most TCR beta V segments, an earlier analysis put the productive rate at about 90% or about 30% of the time. In a later analysis, a missense DCLRE1C variant was linked to TCR beta V- and J-gene trimming.

In nominal health when sampled, donors likely had unrecorded immune exposures nonetheless. Both 60 Vbeta primers and 13 Jbeta primers went into the PCR. Only in-frame clones appear in the TCRdb table, and some are missing; sequencing was by immunoSEQ multiplex PCR. Of under 200,000 clones listed, over 70% are singletons. This clone was seen once. Its antigen remains unidentified. This sequence was found in a man aged 45-65 years in good health and CMV-seropositive. Input material: PBMCs.

The CDR3 is CASRPNRPASYEQYF. The CDR3 DNA is TGTGCCAGCAGACCGAACCGCCCCGCGTCCTACGAGCAGTACTTC. The rearrangement joins TRBV25-1 to TRBJ2-7; the D is unclear. The germline V gene has CDR1 MGHDK and CDR2 SYGVNS. The CDR3 consists of 15 residues. The ends were cut back, 6 bases at V and 1 base at J, with 16 bases in the middle.